This TCR beta chain was recovered during a study of monozygotic twins with inflammatory bowel disease. The CDR3 is 15 residues long. CDR1 is MNHEY and CDR2 is SMNVEV in the germline V gene (reference sequence). For each CDR3 protein, TCRdb gives one entry from its re-call of the 5' RACE reads, without DNA. This sample's table reports about 300,000 distinct CDR3 sequences. The chain couples TRBV27 to TRBJ2-1. This TCR was sampled from a human donor with ulcerative colitis or Crohn's disease, or a healthy co-twin of an affected twin (not recorded which). Sequencing used blood. The CDR3 loop reads CASSLAQRIYNEQFF.